This TCR beta chain was profiled in a study of T cells in Graves' hyperthyroidism and ophthalmopathy. This CDR3 spans 14 amino acids. CDR1 is MNHEY, CDR2 SMNVEV, per germline (reference sequence). Trimming took 5 bases from V and 2 from J, leaving 12 bases between them. Overall study findings and caveats: The model made its ophthalmopathy prediction, and onset followed a median approximately 6.5 months later.

In its sample, this clonotype was seen a few times. Its antigen is as yet unknown. Amplification yielded TCR beta CDR3 regions, with RNA transcripts as the source. The TCR CDR3 first-round RT-PCR relied on the HTBI primer set. One entry per CDR3 protein results from TCRdb running MiXCR on the multiplex PCR reads. The profile shows about 420,000 distinct CDR3 sequences, roughly an eighth of them singletons. The sequence was collected from a woman aged 18 to 35 with Graves' hyperthyroidism. The sample taken for sequencing was blood. This chain uses TRBV27 with TRBJ2-5; D is undetermined. The CDR3 DNA reads as TGTGCCAGCAGTCCCACCCCATATCAAGAGACCCAGTACTTC. Translating gives CASSPTPYQETQYF.